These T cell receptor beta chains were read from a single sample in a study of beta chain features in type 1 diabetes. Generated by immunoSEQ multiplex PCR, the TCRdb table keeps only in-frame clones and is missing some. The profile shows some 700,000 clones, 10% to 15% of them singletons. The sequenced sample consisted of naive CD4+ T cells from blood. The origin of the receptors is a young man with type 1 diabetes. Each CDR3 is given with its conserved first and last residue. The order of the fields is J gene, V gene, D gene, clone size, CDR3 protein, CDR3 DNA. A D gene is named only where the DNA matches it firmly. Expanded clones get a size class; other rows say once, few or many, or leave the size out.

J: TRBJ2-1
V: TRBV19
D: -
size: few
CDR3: CASSMGRRYNEQFF
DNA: TGTGCCAGTAGTATGGGCCGGAGATACAATGAGCAGTTCTTC

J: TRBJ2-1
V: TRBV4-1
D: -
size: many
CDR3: CASSQVRDEQFF
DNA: TGCGCCAGCAGCCAAGTTCGGGATGAGCAGTTCTTC

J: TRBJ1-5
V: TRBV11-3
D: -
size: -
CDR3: CASSRDNQPQHF
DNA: TGTGCCAGCAGCAGAGACAATCAGCCCCAGCATTTT

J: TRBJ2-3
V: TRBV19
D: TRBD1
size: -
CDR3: CASSKQGRADTQYF
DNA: TGTGCCAGTAGTAAACAGGGGCGGGCAGATACGCAGTATTTT

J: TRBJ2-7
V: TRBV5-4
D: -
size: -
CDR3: CASSLAGASYEQYF
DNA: TGTGCCAGCAGCTTGGCAGGGGCCTCCTACGAGCAGTACTTC

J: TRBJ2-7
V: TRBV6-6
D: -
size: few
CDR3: CASSYQGSSYEQYF
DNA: TGTGCCAGCAGTTACCAAGGCAGCTCCTACGAGCAGTACTTC

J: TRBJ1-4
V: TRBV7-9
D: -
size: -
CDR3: CASSLVGKLFF
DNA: TGTGCCAGCAGCTTGGTAGGAAAACTGTTTTTT

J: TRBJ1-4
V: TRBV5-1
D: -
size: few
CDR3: CASSVQPGQEKLFF
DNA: TGCGCCAGCAGCGTACAGCCCGGGCAGGAAAAACTGTTTTTT

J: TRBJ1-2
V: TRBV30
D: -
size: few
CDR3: CACTGYRYGYTF
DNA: TGTGCCTGCACAGGGTATCGCTATGGCTACACCTTC

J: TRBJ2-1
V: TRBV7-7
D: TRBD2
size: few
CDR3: CASSSSPGLAYYNEQFF
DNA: TGTGCCAGCAGCTCCTCTCCGGGACTAGCGTACTACAATGAGCAGTTCTTC

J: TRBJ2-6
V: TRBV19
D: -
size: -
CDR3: CASSNPGTHSGANVLTF
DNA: TGTGCCAGTAGTAACCCAGGGACCCACTCTGGGGCCAACGTCCTGACTTTC

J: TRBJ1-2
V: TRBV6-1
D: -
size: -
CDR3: CASSGTGFGYTF
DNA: TGTGCCAGCAGTGGAACAGGCTTTGGCTACACCTTC

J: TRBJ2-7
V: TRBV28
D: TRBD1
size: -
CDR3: CASSSPGTGPYEQYF
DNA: TGTGCCAGCAGCTCACCCGGGACAGGTCCCTACGAGCAGTACTTC

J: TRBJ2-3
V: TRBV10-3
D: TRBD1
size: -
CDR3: CAITTGQASTDTQYF
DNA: TGTGCCATCACTACTGGACAGGCAAGCACAGATACGCAGTATTTT

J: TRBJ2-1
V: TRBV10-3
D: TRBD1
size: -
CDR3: CAITGTGGFNEQFF
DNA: TGTGCCATCACCGGGACAGGGGGCTTTAATGAGCAGTTCTTC

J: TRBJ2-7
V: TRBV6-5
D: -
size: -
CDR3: CASSYQEEGEQYF
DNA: TGTGCCAGCAGTTATCAGGAGGAGGGCGAGCAGTACTTC

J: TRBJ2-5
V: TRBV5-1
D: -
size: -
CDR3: CASSFGTREETQYF
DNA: TGCGCCAGCAGCTTCGGGACAAGAGAAGAGACCCAGTACTTC

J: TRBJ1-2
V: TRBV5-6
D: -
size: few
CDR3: CASSLEQGVGYGYTF
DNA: TGTGCCAGCAGCTTGGAGCAGGGCGTGGGCTATGGCTACACCTTC

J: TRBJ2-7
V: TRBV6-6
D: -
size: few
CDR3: CASRHSYEQYF
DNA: TGTGCCAGCAGGCACTCCTACGAGCAGTACTTC